Listed below are T cell receptor beta chains from one sample, sequenced in a study of T cell responses to AZD1222 COVID-19 vaccine. The method was immunoSEQ multiplex PCR; TCRdb's version includes in-frame clones alone and lacks a portion of them. In the table there are some 120,000 clones, 90% to 95% of which are singletons. Sequenced here: peripheral blood, sampled on day 0 of AZD1222 vaccination. These receptor sequences come from an adult in good health. Both conserved end residues are part of each CDR3. A D gene is named only where the DNA matches it firmly. A row's size may be missing; if present it is once, few, many or a size class.

clone_size j_call d_call v_call cdr3_aa cdr3_nt
. TRBJ2-3 . TRBV7-2 CASSPILGYTDTQYF TGTGCCAGCAGCCCTATACTAGGTTACACAGATACGCAGTATTTT
. TRBJ1-1 . TRBV12-3/TRBV12-4 CASSLGTVSEAFF TGTGCCAGCAGTTTGGGGACTGTTTCAGAAGCTTTCTTT
. TRBJ2-3 . TRBV20-1 CSDMGTDTQYF TGCAGTGATATGGGCACAGATACGCAGTATTTT
. TRBJ2-7 TRBD1 TRBV11-2 CASSFSGTGAYEQYF TGTGCCAGCAGCTTTTCCGGGACAGGTGCCTACGAGCAGTACTTC
. TRBJ2-6 . TRBV28 CASSFGGSGANVLTF TGTGCCAGCAGTTTCGGGGGCTCTGGGGCCAACGTCCTGACTTTC
. TRBJ2-3 . TRBV7-2 CASSPQARLSGFDTQYF TGTGCCAGCAGCCCTCAAGCTCGGCTAAGTGGTTTCGATACGCAGTATTTT
. TRBJ2-5 . TRBV9 CASTVMGTGGETQYF TGTGCCAGCACCGTTATGGGAACAGGTGGGGAGACCCAGTACTTC
. TRBJ2-5 TRBD2 TRBV7-9 CASSGGLGAQETQYF TGTGCCAGCAGCGGGGGACTAGGGGCCCAAGAGACCCAGTACTTC
. TRBJ1-2 . TRBV14 CASSPPGGLMVLYTF TGTGCCAGCAGCCCTCCTGGGGGATTAATGGTGCTCTACACCTTC
once TRBJ2-7 . TRBV6-2/TRBV6-3 CASSSRGRQVEQYF TGTGCCAGCAGTTCCCGGGGGAGGCAAGTCGAGCAGTACTTC
. TRBJ1-1 . TRBV20-1 CSASPPGNGNTEAFF TGCAGTGCTAGTCCCCCAGGGAACGGTAACACTGAAGCTTTCTTT
. TRBJ1-4 . TRBV6-5 CASSYSGAGRGEKLFF TGTGCCAGCAGTTACTCCGGGGCAGGGCGGGGTGAAAAACTGTTTTTT
. TRBJ2-3 . TRBV29-1 CSVEPPGAPDTQYF TGCAGCGTTGAACCCCCAGGGGCCCCAGATACGCAGTATTTT
. TRBJ2-3 . TRBV7-8 CASSLDGKYTDTQYF TGTGCCAGCAGCTTAGACGGCAAGTACACAGATACGCAGTATTTT
. TRBJ1-2 TRBD1 TRBV28 CASSLPRQGVYGYTF TGTGCCAGCAGTTTACCAAGACAGGGCGTCTATGGCTACACCTTC
. TRBJ2-3 TRBD2 TRBV27 CASSLWGTSGSADTQYF TGTGCCAGCAGTTTATGGGGAACTAGCGGGAGCGCAGATACGCAGTATTTT
. TRBJ2-5 . TRBV7-2 CASSPRGGTETQYF TGTGCCAGCAGCCCAAGAGGAGGCACAGAGACCCAGTACTTC
once TRBJ1-1 TRBD1 TRBV19 CATSAQGANTEAFF TGTGCCACCTCCGCACAGGGGGCGAACACTGAAGCTTTCTTT
once TRBJ1-1 . TRBV6-5 CASKIIGAVNTEAFF TGTGCCAGCAAAATTATAGGGGCGGTGAACACTGAAGCTTTCTTT
. TRBJ1-5 . TRBV28 CASTPQVLSNQPQHF TGTGCCAGCACCCCGCAGGTCCTGAGCAATCAGCCCCAGCATTTT
. TRBJ1-5 . TRBV24-1 CATSEHDRSQPQHF TGTGCCACCAGTGAGCACGACAGGAGTCAGCCCCAGCATTTT
. TRBJ1-1 . TRBV20-1 CSAPMNTEAFF TGCAGTGCCCCGATGAACACTGAAGCTTTCTTT
. TRBJ1-5 . TRBV6-1 CASSEISVGPQHF TGTGCCAGCAGTGAAATCTCCGTAGGGCCCCAGCATTTT
. TRBJ2-3 . TRBV29-1 CSVVRGTDTQYF TGCAGCGTTGTCAGGGGTACAGATACGCAGTATTTT
. TRBJ2-6 . TRBV10-3 CAISESGSGANVLTF TGTGCCATCAGTGAGTCAGGGTCTGGGGCCAACGTCCTGACTTTC
once TRBJ1-1 . TRBV29-1 CSVQRGRGTSEAFF TGCAGCGTTCAAAGAGGTAGGGGAACAAGTGAAGCTTTCTTT
. TRBJ2-5 . TRBV5-4 CASSLASGGQETQYF TGTGCCAGCAGCTTGGCCTCCGGTGGGCAAGAGACCCAGTACTTC
. TRBJ1-3 . TRBV28 CASRGGGSGNTIYF TGTGCCAGCAGGGGGGGAGGCTCTGGAAACACCATATATTTT
. TRBJ2-7 TRBD2 TRBV29-1 CSACAGAGEIDEQYF TGCAGCGCCTGCGCTGGAGCGGGAGAAATAGACGAGCAGTACTTC
. TRBJ1-2 TRBD1 TRBV6-6 CASSLRQGAEGYTF TGTGCCAGCAGTTTAAGACAGGGGGCGGAAGGCTACACCTTC
. TRBJ1-4 . TRBV29-1 CSVGGGSNEKLFF TGCAGCGTTGGCGGGGGGTCGAATGAAAAACTGTTTTTT
. TRBJ1-2 TRBD1 TRBV28 CASRSDRGPNYGYTF TGTGCCAGCAGATCCGACAGGGGCCCAAACTATGGCTACACCTTC
once TRBJ2-7 TRBD1 TRBV29-1 CSVGGQGVGEQYF TGCAGCGTTGGGGGGCAGGGGGTGGGCGAGCAGTACTTC
. TRBJ1-5 . TRBV19 CASSPGHLYSNQPQHF TGTGCCAGCTCCCCGGGACACCTGTATAGCAATCAGCCCCAGCATTTT
. TRBJ1-5 . TRBV28 CASRLEGGSNQPQHF TGTGCCAGCAGATTAGAGGGGGGGAGCAATCAGCCCCAGCATTTT
. TRBJ2-5 . TRBV7-9 CASSLDRAQQTQYF TGTGCCAGCAGCTTAGACAGGGCCCAGCAGACCCAGTACTTC
. TRBJ2-2 . TRBV2 CASRWEGYRNTGELFF TGTGCCAGTCGTTGGGAAGGTTACCGGAACACCGGGGAGCTGTTTTTT
. TRBJ1-5 . TRBV19 CACKGPSQPQHF TGTGCGTGTAAGGGGCCAAGTCAGCCCCAGCATTTT
. TRBJ2-1 TRBD2 TRBV7-2 CASSLDRGRASYNEQFF TGTGCCAGCAGCTTAGATCGCGGGAGGGCCTCCTACAATGAGCAGTTCTTC
. TRBJ1-1 . TRBV6-5 CASSYSAQLEAFF TGTGCCAGCAGTTACTCGGCCCAACTTGAAGCTTTCTTT
. TRBJ2-7 . TRBV12-2 CASRWTSGSYEQYF TGTGCAAGTCGTTGGACTAGCGGGAGCTACGAGCAGTACTTC
. TRBJ1-5 TRBD1 TRBV18 CASSPGQGSNQPQHF TGTGCCAGCTCACCGGGACAGGGCAGCAATCAGCCCCAGCATTTT
. TRBJ1-5 TRBD1 TRBV19 CASRDRGLGQPQHF TGTGCCAGTCGCGACAGGGGGCTCGGTCAGCCCCAGCATTTT
. TRBJ1-2 TRBD1 TRBV28 CASTLGPGQFYGYTF TGTGCCAGCACCCTCGGGCCGGGACAGTTCTATGGCTACACCTTC
. TRBJ2-3 TRBD2 TRBV7-2 CASSLTGTSHPDTQYF TGTGCCAGCAGCTTAACCGGGACTAGCCACCCAGATACGCAGTATTTT
. TRBJ2-5 . TRBV7-9 CASRPVQETQYF TGTGCCAGCAGACCGGTCCAAGAGACCCAGTACTTC
. TRBJ1-2 . TRBV28 CASSLRLNYGYTF TGTGCCAGCAGTTTACGGCTTAACTATGGCTACACCTTC
. TRBJ1-6 . TRBV7-6 CASSLNQGENSPLHF TGTGCCAGCAGCTTGAATCAGGGTGAAAATTCACCCCTCCACTTT
. TRBJ2-1 . TRBV5-1 CASHPLGRTGDEQFF TGCGCCAGCCACCCCCTCGGGCGCACCGGGGATGAGCAGTTCTTC
. TRBJ2-2 TRBD2 TRBV24-1 CATSDPGTSGTNTGELFF TGTGCCACCAGTGATCCCGGGACTAGCGGGACTAACACCGGGGAGCTGTTTTTT
. TRBJ1-2 TRBD1 TRBV5-1 CASSEGTGGYNYGYTF TGCGCCAGCAGCGAGGGGACAGGGGGCTATAACTATGGCTACACCTTC
few TRBJ1-4 TRBD1 TRBV6-5 CASSPNQGAWEKLFF TGTGCCAGCAGTCCTAATCAGGGGGCTTGGGAAAAACTGTTTTTT
. TRBJ1-5 . TRBV6-1 CASSEVAAEKPQHF TGTGCCAGCAGTGAAGTGGCGGCCGAGAAGCCCCAGCATTTT
. TRBJ1-5 . TRBV28 CASTDTYQPQHF TGTGCCAGCACTGATACTTATCAGCCCCAGCATTTT
. TRBJ1-2 TRBD1 TRBV7-9 CASSLAGTGGIGYTF TGTGCCAGCAGCTTGGCCGGGACAGGGGGAATTGGCTACACCTTC
once TRBJ2-3 . TRBV24-1 CATSDFSGARPDTQYF TGTGCCACCAGTGATTTTTCGGGGGCGCGTCCAGATACGCAGTATTTT
. TRBJ1-2 . TRBV30 CAWSQAGVRYTF TGTGCCTGGAGTCAAGCAGGGGTTCGCTACACCTTC
. TRBJ1-5 . TRBV5-8 CASSFVQGNQPQHF TGTGCCAGCAGCTTCGTACAAGGCAATCAGCCCCAGCATTTT
. TRBJ1-1 . TRBV9 CASSVEALRGGAFF TGTGCCAGCAGCGTAGAGGCTCTGCGAGGTGGAGCTTTCTTT